A single T cell receptor (beta chain) is shown here with its context. What it binds is unknown. Trimming took off 11 bases at V and 5 bases at J, with 19 bases between the two ends. From germline, CDR1 is ENHRY and CDR2 SYGVKD. This CDR3 is 14 amino acids long. The data were obtained in a study of T cells in localized non-small cell lung cancer. Points from the study as a whole: Only one tumor region was sequenced, so heterogeneity remains possible.

Clones were sequenced by immunoSEQ multiplex PCR, and TCRdb holds only the in-frame ones, with some missing. Seen here are approximately 31,000 clones, approximately 78% observed once, and the top ten hold around a third. The chain combines TRBV10-3 with TRBJ2-1; no firm D call. The sequencing here drew on peripheral blood, taken before any cancer treatment. This sequence originates from a male donor aged 60 or older with stage II squamous cell lung carcinoma. CDR3 loop: CAAASSYADNEQFF. Written as DNA, the CDR3 is TGTGCCGCTGCTAGTAGCTATGCGGACAATGAGCAGTTCTTC.